This paragraph reports one T cell receptor (beta chain). This clonotype was seen ten or more times. What this receptor recognizes is not known. It has no much larger one-base neighbor in the sample; base qualities were not kept. The junction shows trimming of 6 bases on V and 2 bases on J, and the gene matches do not reach 10 bases of it. CDR1 and CDR2, looked up from the germline V gene (reference sequence), are DFQATT and SNEGSKA. The CDR3 holds 15 amino acids from the cysteine to the phenylalanine. The only DNA kept is the CDR3, 45 bases in frame from the first base. This sample is part of a study of neurological immune-mediated disorders (dated by TCRdb to between 2019 and 2020). Regarding the study in general: Peripheral blood TCR-beta repertoires from HTLV-I-associated myelopathy (HAM/TSP) patients, multiple sclerosis patients and healthy controls were compared by UMI-based sequencing. Longitudinal samples, technical triplicates and paired sorted CD4+ and CD8+ T-cell subsets, alongside PBMC samples, were included among the approximately 110 TCR-beta libraries. The cohort included 68 subjects: approximately 14 with HAM/TSP, about 35 with multiple sclerosis, and some 20 healthy controls.

cDNA was synthesized by template-switch 5'RACE using a primer with a 10-nucleotide random unique molecular identifier that tagged each TCR transcript. Every sequencing run covered 15-18 subjects and yielded more than 200 million TCR-beta sequences. The RNeasy kit was used for extraction of total RNA. Using the KAPA Real-time Library Amplification kit, TCR-beta VDJ regions were amplified with primers for the TCR constant region and the 5'RACE anchor. A first PCR added sample indexes and Illumina adaptors, after which a second PCR increased the library yield. After purification with Ampure beads, the TCR product of roughly 650 bp was size-selected on a 2% E-gel SizeSelection system. Before pooling, library quality was checked on a Bioanalyzer, concentration was measured with Qubit, and libraries were quantified with the Kapa Library Quantification kit. An Illumina HiSeq 2500 sequenced the libraries paired-end 2 x 150 bp. To increase sequence diversity, roughly 24-31% phiX was spiked into each library pool. In the source study's methods: The quality-filtered reads were processed with the UMI-based MiGEC pipeline, whose error correction step removed more than 80% of the raw TCR sequences. IMGT germline references were used for alignment of VDJ genes, and clonotypes were defined by a unique CDR3 amino acid sequence together with V-J genes. VDJtools evaluated clonal expansion, Shannon diversity and CDR3 relatedness (CalcPairwiseDistances, ClusterSamples); CLCbio workbench built phylogenetic trees. Using coefficient-of-variation modelling across technical triplicates, the study counted a clone as expanded if it had at least 8 unique UMIs. The public reads were run again by TCRdb, first through fastp at Q25 and then through MiXCR, and only productive beta chains were kept. Identical CDR3 proteins give one entry, which carries the most common genes and DNA. The V and J calls were determined by TCRdb, not by the authors. The sample table holds roughly 36,000 distinct CDR3 sequences, of which around 7.2% were seen once. The ten largest clones represent approximately 5.7% of the sample.

On the study overall, not on this receptor specifically: TCR clonal expansion was greatest in HAM/TSP patients and smallest in MS patients, who ranked below even healthy controls. No identical CDR3 amino acid sequences were shared among expanded clones across subjects, suggesting private TCR-beta repertoires in all groups.

The healthy controls were volunteers from blood banks in Maryland, USA. Sorted-subset TCR libraries were prepared from about a million sorted CD4+ or CD8+ T cells. Peripheral blood was subjected to Ficoll-Hypaque density gradient centrifugation to isolate PBMCs, which were then cryopreserved in liquid nitrogen. The study also sequenced paired sorted CD4+ and CD8+ subsets from healthy controls, HAM/TSP patients and MS patients. The TCR originated in a man over 45 in good health. In this chain, TRBV20-1 is recombined with TRBJ2-3; the junction holds 8 bases that match TRBD2. Material: CD4+ T cells from blood. The sequence in DNA is TGCAGTGCAAGGAAAACTAGCGGCCTCACAGATACGCAGTATTTT. Its amino acids are CSARKTSGLTDTQYF.